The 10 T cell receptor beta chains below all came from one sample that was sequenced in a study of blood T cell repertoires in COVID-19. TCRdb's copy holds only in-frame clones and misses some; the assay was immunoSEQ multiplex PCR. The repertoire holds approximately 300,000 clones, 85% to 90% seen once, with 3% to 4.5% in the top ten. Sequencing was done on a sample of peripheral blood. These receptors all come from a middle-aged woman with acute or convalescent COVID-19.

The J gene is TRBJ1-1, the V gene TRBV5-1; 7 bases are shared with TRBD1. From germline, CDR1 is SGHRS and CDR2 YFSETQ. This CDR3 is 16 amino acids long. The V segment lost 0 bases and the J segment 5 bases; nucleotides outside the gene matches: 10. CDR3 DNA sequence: TGCGCCAGCAGCTTGGTGTTAGGGGGCGGGTCGACTGAAGCTTTCTTT. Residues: CASSLVLGGGSTEAFF.

The CDR3 DNA follows: TGCGCCAGCAGCGGAGGGGCCGCTCACTGGAACACTGAAGCTTTCTTT. Amino acid sequence: CASSGGAAHWNTEAFF. This chain links TRBV5-1 with TRBJ1-1; D is perhaps TRBD1 (5 bases). Germline V gene data show CDR1 as SGHRS and CDR2 as YFSETQ. The ends were cut back, 4 bases at V and 1 base at J, with 17 bases in the middle. CDR3 size: 16 residues. Filled out from reference TRBV5-1 and TRBJ1-1, the complete variable domain reads KAGVTQTPRYLIKTRGQQVTLSCSPISGHRSVSWYQQTPGQGLQFLFEYFSETQRNKGNFPGRFSGRQFSNSRSEMNVSTLELGDSALYLCASSGGAAHWNTEAFFGQGTRLTVV.

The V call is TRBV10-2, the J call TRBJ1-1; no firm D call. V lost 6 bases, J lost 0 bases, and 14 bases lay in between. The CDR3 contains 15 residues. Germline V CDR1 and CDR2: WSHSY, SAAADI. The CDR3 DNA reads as TGCGCCAGCAGGGACTCTTCAATCATGAACACTGAAGCTTTCTTT. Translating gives CASRDSSIMNTEAFF.

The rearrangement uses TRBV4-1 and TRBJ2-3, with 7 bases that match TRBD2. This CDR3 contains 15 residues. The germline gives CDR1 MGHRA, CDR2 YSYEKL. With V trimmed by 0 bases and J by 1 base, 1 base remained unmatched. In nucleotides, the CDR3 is TGCGCCAGCAGCCAAGAGGCGGGGGGCACAGATACGCAGTATTTT. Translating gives CASSQEAGGTDTQYF.

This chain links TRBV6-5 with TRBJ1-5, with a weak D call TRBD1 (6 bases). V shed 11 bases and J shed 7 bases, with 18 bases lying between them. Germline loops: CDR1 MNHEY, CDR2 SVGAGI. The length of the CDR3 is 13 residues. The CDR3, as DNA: TGTGCCGCCCTACAGGGCCAGGAACAGCCCCAGCATTTT. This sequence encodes CAALQGQEQPQHF.

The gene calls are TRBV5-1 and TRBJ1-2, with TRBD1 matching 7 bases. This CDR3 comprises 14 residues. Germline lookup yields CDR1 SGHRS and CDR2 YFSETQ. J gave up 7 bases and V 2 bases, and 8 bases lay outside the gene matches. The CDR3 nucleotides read TGCGCCAGCAGCTTAGTTGCCAGGGGGTCTGGCTACACCTTC. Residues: CASSLVARGSGYTF.

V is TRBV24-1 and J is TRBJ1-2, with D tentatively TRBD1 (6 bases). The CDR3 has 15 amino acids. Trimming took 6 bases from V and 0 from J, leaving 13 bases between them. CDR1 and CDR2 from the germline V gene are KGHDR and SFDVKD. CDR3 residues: CATSKRDITNYGYTF. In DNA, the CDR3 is TGTGCCACCAGTAAGCGGGACATTACTAACTATGGCTACACCTTC.

DNA of the CDR3: TGTGCCAGCAGCCCTCAGGGGACCTACTCTGGAAACACCATATATTTT. Amino acid sequence: CASSPQGTYSGNTIYF. The V and J genes are TRBV6-2 or TRBV6-3 and TRBJ1-3, with D tentatively TRBD1 (6 bases). CDR1 and CDR2 (germline): MNHEY, SVGEGT. The CDR3 loop spans 16 amino acids. Trimming took off 6 bases at V and 0 bases at J, with 15 bases between the two ends.

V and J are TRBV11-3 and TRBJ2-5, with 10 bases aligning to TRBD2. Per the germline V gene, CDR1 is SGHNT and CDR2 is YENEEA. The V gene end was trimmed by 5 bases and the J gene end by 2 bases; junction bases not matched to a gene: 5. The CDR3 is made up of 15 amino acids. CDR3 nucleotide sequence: TGTGCCAGCAGCAAGGGGACTAGCGAACAAGAGACCCAGTACTTC. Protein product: CASSKGTSEQETQYF.

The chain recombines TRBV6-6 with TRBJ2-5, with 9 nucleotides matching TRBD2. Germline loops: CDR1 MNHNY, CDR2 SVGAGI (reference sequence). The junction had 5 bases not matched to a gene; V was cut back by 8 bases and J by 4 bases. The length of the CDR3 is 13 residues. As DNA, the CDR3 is TGTGCCAGCGGCGGGGGGGCCGTAGAGACCCAGTACTTC. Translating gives CASGGGAVETQYF.